This is a list of T cell receptor beta chains from one sample in a study of T cells after yellow fever vaccination. Each CDR3 protein gets one entry after TCRdb re-called the 5' RACE reads with MiXCR. Of more than 450,000 distinct CDR3 sequences in the sample, 20% to 25% were seen once. The source material was PBMCs, sampled roughly 20 days after the first yellow fever vaccination. The receptors come from a man between 18 and 29 years old who received the YFV17D yellow fever vaccine. The CDR3 runs from the conserved cysteine through the conserved F or W. A D gene is named only where the DNA matches it firmly. A row's size may be missing; if present it is once, few, many or a size class.

CASSLGETKPQHF TGTGCCAGCAGCTTGGGGGAAACCAAGCCCCAGCATTTT NA TRBJ1-5 TRBV7-2 few
CASSQDRTAGYGYTF TGCGCCAGCAGCCAAGATAGGACCGCGGGCTATGGCTACACCTTC NA TRBJ1-2 TRBV4-3 NA
CASRTSGPSTDTQYF TGCGCCAGCAGAACGTCGGGCCCAAGCACAGATACGCAGTATTTT NA TRBJ2-3 TRBV5-1 NA
CATGQGKDTQYF TGTGCCACGGGACAGGGGAAGGATACGCAGTATTTT TRBD1 TRBJ2-3 TRBV5-4 NA
CSARVGSGGLETQYF TGCAGTGCTAGAGTGGGTAGCGGGGGGTTAGAGACCCAGTACTTC TRBD2 TRBJ2-5 TRBV20-1 few
CASSFGSPMETQYF TGCGCCAGCAGCTTCGGGAGCCCGATGGAGACCCAGTACTTC NA TRBJ2-5 TRBV5-1 few
CASSQRGKEETQYF TGTGCTAGCAGCCAGCGTGGTAAGGAGGAGACCCAGTACTTC NA TRBJ2-5 TRBV7-7 few
CASSLAWQSYGYTF TGTGCCAGCAGCTTGGCCTGGCAGAGCTATGGCTACACCTTC NA TRBJ1-2 TRBV5-8 few
CASSEDRATDTQYF TGTGCCAGCAGTGAAGACAGGGCCACAGATACGCAGTATTTT NA TRBJ2-3 TRBV6-1 NA
CASSLPSVSRGEQFF TGTGCCAGCAGTTTGCCTAGCGTCTCCAGAGGTGAGCAGTTCTTC NA TRBJ2-1 TRBV28 few
CSAQSDLSAETQYF TGCAGCGCACAATCAGACCTGTCGGCGGAGACCCAGTACTTC NA TRBJ2-5 TRBV29-1 few
CASSLTGRVWETQYF TGTGCCAGCAGCCTGACAGGGAGAGTGTGGGAGACCCAGTACTTC TRBD1 TRBJ2-5 TRBV28 few
CASSSILAGDEQFF TGTGCCAGCAGCTCTATACTAGCGGGAGATGAGCAGTTCTTC TRBD2 TRBJ2-1 TRBV5-4 few
CASSEGDSPNYGYTF TGTGCCAGCAGTGAAGGGGACAGCCCTAACTATGGCTACACCTTC TRBD1 TRBJ1-2 TRBV6-1 NA
CASKGTANSPLHF TGTGCCAGCAAGGGGACCGCCAATTCACCCCTCCACTTT NA TRBJ1-6 TRBV7-9 few
CASSLDEGAYEQYF TGTGCCAGCAGCTTAGACGAGGGGGCCTACGAGCAGTACTTC NA TRBJ2-7 TRBV7-2 NA
CASSFGLNRALGTGELFF TGTGCCAGCAGTTTCGGGCTGAACAGGGCCCTGGGCACCGGGGAGCTGTTTTTT NA TRBJ2-2 TRBV27 NA
CASSLGEKGSRMAKNIQYF TGCGCCAGCAGCTTGGGGGAGAAGGGGAGTCGGATGGCCAAAAACATTCAGTACTTC NA TRBJ2-4 TRBV5-1 few
CASSRIPTSGGRNEQFF TGCGCCAGCAGCCGAATACCGACTAGCGGGGGTAGAAATGAGCAGTTCTTC TRBD2 TRBJ2-1 TRBV4-3 NA
CASSVTPFDRAYEQYF TGTGCCAGCAGCGTAACCCCGTTTGACAGGGCCTACGAGCAGTACTTC TRBD1 TRBJ2-7 TRBV9 few
CASSGLTTGSTDTQYF TGTGCCAGCAGCGGCCTAACGACGGGGAGCACAGATACGCAGTATTTT NA TRBJ2-3 TRBV7-2 NA
CASSQDWSGQGNQPQHF TGTGCCAGCAGCCAAGATTGGAGCGGACAGGGCAATCAGCCCCAGCATTTT TRBD1 TRBJ1-5 TRBV4-2 NA
CASSQDGDIGSNQPQHF TGTGCCAGCAGCCAAGATGGGGACATTGGGTCCAATCAGCCCCAGCATTTT NA TRBJ1-5 TRBV4-2 NA
CASSLVLRNQPQHF TGTGCCAGCAGCTTAGTACTGCGCAATCAGCCCCAGCATTTT NA TRBJ1-5 TRBV7-2 few